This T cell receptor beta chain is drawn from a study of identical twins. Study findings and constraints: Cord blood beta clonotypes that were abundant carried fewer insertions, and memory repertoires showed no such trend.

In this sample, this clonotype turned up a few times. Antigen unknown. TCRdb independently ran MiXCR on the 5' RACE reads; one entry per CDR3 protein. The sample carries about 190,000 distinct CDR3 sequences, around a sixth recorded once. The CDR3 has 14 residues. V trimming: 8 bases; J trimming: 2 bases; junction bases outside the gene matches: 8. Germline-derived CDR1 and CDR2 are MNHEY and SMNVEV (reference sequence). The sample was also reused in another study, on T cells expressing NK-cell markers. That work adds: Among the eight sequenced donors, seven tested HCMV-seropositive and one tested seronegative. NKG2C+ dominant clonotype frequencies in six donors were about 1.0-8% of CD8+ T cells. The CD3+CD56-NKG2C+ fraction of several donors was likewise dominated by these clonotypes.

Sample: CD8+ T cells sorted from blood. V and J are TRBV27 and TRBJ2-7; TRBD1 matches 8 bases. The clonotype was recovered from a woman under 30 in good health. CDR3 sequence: CASCQGTGTYEQYF. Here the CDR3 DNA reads TGTGCCAGCTGCCAAGGGACAGGAACCTACGAGCAGTACTTC.